This entry is about one T cell receptor (beta chain). The sample originates from a study of blood T cell repertoires in COVID-19. Study at large: In each case, the material was cDNA or gDNA derived from T cells, B-cell-depleted T cells, or PBMCs.

The length of the CDR3 is 15 residues. Trimming took 5 bases from V and 0 from J, leaving 11 bases between them. The germline CDR1 and CDR2 sequences are MNHEY and SVGEGT. Individuals drawn from approximately 22 US areas were about 18 to 100 years old. All exposed participants met a person with COVID-19 within 2 weeks before entering the study. The repertoire was sequenced with immunoSEQ multiplex PCR; TCRdb's copy has only in-frame clones and lacks some. The sample contains roughly 150,000 clones, approximately 88% of which appear only once. The chain joins TRBV6-2 or TRBV6-3 to TRBJ1-5; D remains unclear. The sequence was collected from a man aged 65-85 years who had been exposed to COVID-19. The sequenced sample consisted of PBMCs or T cells enriched from blood (not recorded which). The CDR3 loop reads CASSIDTYSNQPQHF. The CDR3 coding sequence is TGTGCCAGCAGTATCGACACTTATAGCAATCAGCCCCAGCATTTT.